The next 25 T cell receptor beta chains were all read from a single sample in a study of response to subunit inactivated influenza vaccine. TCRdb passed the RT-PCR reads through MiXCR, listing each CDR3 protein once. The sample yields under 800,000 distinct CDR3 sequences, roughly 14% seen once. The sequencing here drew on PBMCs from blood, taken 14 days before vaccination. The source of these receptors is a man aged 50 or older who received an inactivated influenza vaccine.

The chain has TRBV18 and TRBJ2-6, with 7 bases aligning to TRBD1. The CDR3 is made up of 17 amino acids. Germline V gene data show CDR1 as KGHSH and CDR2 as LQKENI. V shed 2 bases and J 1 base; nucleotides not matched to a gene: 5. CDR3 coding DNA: TGTGCCAGCTCACCAGGACAGGCAAAGTCTGGGGCCAACGTCCTGACTTTC. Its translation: CASSPGQAKSGANVLTF.

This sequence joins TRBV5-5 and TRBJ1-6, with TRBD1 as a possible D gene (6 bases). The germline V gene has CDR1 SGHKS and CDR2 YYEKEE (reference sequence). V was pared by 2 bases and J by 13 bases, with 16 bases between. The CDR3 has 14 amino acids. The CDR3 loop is CASSLRQGNDPLHF. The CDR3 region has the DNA TGTGCCAGCAGCTTACGCCAGGGGAATGACCCCCTCCACTTT. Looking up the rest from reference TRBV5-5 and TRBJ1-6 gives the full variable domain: DAGVTQSPTHLIKTRGQQVTLRCSPISGHKSVSWYQQVLGQGPQFIFQYYEKEERGRGNFPDRFSARQFPNYSSELNVNALLLGDSALYLCASSLRQGNDPLHFGNGTRLTVT.

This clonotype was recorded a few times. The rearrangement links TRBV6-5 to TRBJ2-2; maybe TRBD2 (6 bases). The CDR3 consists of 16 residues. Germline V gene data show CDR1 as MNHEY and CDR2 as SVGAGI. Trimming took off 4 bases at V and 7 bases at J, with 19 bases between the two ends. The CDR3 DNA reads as TGTGCCAGCAGTTCCAAGGGACTGCCTGTCTACGGGGAGCTGTTTTTT. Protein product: CASSSKGLPVYGELFF.

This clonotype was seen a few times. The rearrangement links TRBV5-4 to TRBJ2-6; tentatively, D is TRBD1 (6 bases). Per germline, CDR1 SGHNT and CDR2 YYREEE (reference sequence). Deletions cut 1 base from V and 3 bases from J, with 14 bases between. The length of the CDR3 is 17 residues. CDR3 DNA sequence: TGTGCCAGCAGCTTGATGTCAGGGGTCGTTGGGGCCAACGTCCTGACTTTC. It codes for CASSLMSGVVGANVLTF.

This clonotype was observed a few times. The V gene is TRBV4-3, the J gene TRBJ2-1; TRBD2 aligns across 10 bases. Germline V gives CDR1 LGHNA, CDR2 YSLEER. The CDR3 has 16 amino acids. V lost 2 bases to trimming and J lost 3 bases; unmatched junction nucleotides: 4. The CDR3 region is CASSQSGGAVYNEQFF. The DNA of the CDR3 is TGCGCCAGCAGCCAAAGCGGGGGGGCGGTCTACAATGAGCAGTTCTTC.

The chain's CDR3 is CASSPGDVASYNEQFF. The CDR3 nucleotides read TGTGCCAGCAGTCCCGGGGACGTCGCATCCTACAATGAGCAGTTCTTC. The chain has TRBV6-1 and TRBJ2-1, with D perhaps being TRBD1 or TRBD2 (5 bases each). Germline V gene lookup returns CDR1 MNHNS and CDR2 SASEGT. V gave up 5 bases and J gave up 1 base, with 15 bases separating them. The CDR3 sequence is 16 residues long.

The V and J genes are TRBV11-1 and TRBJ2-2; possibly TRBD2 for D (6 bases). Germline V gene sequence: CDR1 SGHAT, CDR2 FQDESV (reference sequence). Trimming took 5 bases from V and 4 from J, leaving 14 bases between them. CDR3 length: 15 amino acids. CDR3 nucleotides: TGTGCCAGCAGCCCTCGGCCGGGAGTCACCGGGGAGCTGTTTTTT. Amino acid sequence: CASSPRPGVTGELFF.

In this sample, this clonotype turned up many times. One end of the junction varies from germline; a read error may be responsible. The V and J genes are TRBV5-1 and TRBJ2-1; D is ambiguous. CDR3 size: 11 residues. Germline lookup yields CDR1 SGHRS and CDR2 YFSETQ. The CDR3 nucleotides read TGTGCCAGCAGTTGGGGCAATGAGCAGTTCTTC. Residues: CASSWGNEQFF.

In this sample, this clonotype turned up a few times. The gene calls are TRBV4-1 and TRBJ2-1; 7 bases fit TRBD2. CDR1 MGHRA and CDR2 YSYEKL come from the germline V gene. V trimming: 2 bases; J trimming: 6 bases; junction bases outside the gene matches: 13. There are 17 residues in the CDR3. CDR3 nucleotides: TGCGCCAGCAGCCAACAGGTTTGGGAGCGGGGATCCAATGAGCAGTTCTTC. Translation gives CASSQQVWERGSNEQFF.

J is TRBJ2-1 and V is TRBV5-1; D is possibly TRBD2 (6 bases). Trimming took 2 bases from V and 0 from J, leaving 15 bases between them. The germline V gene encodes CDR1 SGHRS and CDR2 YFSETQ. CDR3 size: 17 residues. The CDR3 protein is CASSFPFDGSSYNEQFF. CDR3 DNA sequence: TGCGCCAGCAGCTTCCCGTTTGACGGGAGCTCCTACAATGAGCAGTTCTTC. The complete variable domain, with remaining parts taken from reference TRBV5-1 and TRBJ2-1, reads KAGVTQTPRYLIKTRGQQVTLSCSPISGHRSVSWYQQTPGQGLQFLFEYFSETQRNKGNFPGRFSGRQFSNSRSEMNVSTLELGDSALYLCASSFPFDGSSYNEQFFGPGTRLTVL.

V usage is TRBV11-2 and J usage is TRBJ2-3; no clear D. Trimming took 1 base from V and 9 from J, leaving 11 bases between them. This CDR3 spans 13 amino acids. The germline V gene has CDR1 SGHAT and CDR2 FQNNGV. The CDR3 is CASSLVYYGTQYF. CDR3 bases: TGTGCCAGCAGCTTAGTTTATTATGGGACGCAGTATTTT. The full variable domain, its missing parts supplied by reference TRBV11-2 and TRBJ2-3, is EAGVAQSPRYKIIEKRQSVAFWCNPISGHATLYWYQQILGQGPKLLIQFQNNGVVDDSQLPKDRFSAERLKGVDSTLKIQPAKLEDSAVYLCASSLVYYGTQYFGPGTRLTVL.

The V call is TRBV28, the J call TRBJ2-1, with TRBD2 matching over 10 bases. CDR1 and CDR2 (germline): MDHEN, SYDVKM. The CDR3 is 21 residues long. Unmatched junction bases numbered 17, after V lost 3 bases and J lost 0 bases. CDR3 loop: CASSLPPRTGLAGDSYNEQFF. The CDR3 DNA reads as TGTGCCAGCAGTTTGCCTCCGAGAACCGGGCTAGCGGGGGACTCCTACAATGAGCAGTTCTTC. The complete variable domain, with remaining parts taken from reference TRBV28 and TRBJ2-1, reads DVKVTQSSRYLVKRTGEKVFLECVQDMDHENMFWYRQDPGLGLRLIYFSYDVKMKEKGDIPEGYSVSREKKERFSLILESASTNQTSMYLCASSLPPRTGLAGDSYNEQFFGPGTRLTVL.

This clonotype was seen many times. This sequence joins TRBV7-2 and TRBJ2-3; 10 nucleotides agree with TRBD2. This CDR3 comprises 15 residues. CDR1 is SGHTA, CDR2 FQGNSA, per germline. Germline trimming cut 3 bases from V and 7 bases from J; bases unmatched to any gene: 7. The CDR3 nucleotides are TGTGCCAGCAGCTTCGGTCGGACTAGCGGCCATACGCAGTATTTT. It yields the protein CASSFGRTSGHTQYF.

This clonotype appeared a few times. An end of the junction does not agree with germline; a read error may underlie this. DNA for the CDR3: TGTGCCAGCAGCCAAACGGCTTTTGAAGTTTTCTTT. It translates to CASSQTAFEVFF. The chain carries TRBV3-1 and TRBJ1-1; D uncertain. The germline V gene has CDR1 LGHDT and CDR2 YNNKEL (reference sequence). This CDR3 comprises 12 residues.

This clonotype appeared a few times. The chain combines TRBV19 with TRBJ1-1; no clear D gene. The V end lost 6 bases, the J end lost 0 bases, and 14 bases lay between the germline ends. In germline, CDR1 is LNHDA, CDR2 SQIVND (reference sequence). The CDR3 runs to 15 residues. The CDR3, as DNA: TGTGCCAGTAGCCCTCGGGAAGGGTTGAACACTGAAGCTTTCTTT. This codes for CASSPREGLNTEAFF.

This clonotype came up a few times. The DNA for the CDR3 is TGTGCCAGCAGTGAATCAATCGGCGTCGGGGGGATTCGGGCAGATACGCAGTATTTT. Amino acid sequence: CASSESIGVGGIRADTQYF. This chain joins TRBV25-1 and TRBJ2-3; 7 nucleotides align to TRBD2. V lost 1 base, J lost 4 bases, and 17 bases stayed unmatched. CDR1 MGHDK and CDR2 SYGVNS come from the germline V gene. The CDR3 spans 19 residues.

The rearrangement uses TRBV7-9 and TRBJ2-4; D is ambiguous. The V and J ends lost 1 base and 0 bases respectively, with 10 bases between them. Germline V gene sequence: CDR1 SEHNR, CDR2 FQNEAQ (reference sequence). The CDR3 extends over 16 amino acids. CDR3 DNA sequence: TGTGCCAGCAGCTTAGGACGGTTTCTAGCCAAAAACATTCAGTACTTC. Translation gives CASSLGRFLAKNIQYF.

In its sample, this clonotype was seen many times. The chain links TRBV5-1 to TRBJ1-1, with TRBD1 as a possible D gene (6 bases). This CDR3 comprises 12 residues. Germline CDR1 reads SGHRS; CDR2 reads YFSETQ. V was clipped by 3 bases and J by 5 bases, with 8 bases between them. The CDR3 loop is CASSSGVTEAFF. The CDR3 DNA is TGCGCCAGCAGCTCAGGGGTTACTGAAGCTTTCTTT.

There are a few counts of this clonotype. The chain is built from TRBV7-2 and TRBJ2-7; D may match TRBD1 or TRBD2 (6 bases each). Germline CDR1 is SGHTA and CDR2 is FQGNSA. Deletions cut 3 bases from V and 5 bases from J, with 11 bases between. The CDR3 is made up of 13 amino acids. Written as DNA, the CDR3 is TGTGCCAGCAGCTTCCGGGGGCCGGACGAGCAGTACTTC. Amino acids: CASSFRGPDEQYF.

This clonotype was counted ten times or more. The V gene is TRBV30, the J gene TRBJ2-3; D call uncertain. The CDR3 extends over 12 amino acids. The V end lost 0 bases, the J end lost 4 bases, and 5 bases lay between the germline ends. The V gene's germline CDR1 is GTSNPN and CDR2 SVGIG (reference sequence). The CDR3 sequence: CAWSVLSDTQYF. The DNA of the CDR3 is TGTGCCTGGAGTGTACTATCAGATACGCAGTATTTT.

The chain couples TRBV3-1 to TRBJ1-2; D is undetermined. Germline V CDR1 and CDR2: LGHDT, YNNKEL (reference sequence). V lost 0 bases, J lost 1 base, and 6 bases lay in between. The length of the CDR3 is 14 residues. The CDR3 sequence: CASSQDRFNYGYTF. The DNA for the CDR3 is TGTGCCAGCAGCCAAGATCGATTTAACTATGGCTACACCTTC.

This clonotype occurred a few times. The CDR3 bases are TGTGCCAGCAGCCCCCTAGCGGGGGGCGCCTACGAGCAGTACTTC. Protein product: CASSPLAGGAYEQYF. V usage is TRBV5-4 and J usage is TRBJ2-7, with 11 nucleotides matching TRBD2. The CDR3 is 15 residues long. After removal of 4 bases from V and 2 bases from J, the junction contained 5 bases not matched to a gene. Per the germline V gene, CDR1 is SGHNT and CDR2 is YYREEE (reference sequence).

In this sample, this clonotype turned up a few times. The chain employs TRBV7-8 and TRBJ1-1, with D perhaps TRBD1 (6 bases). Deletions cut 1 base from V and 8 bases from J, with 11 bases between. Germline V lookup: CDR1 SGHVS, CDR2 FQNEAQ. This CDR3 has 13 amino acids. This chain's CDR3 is CASSLGTGLEAFF. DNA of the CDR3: TGTGCCAGCAGCTTAGGAACAGGGCTGGAAGCTTTCTTT.

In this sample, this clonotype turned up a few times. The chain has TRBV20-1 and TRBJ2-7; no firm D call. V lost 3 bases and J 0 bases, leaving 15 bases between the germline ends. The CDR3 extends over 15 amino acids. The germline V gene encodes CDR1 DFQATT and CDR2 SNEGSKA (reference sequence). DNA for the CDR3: TGCAGTGCTAGCTCAAGCCACGGATCCTCCTACGAGCAGTACTTC. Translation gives CSASSSHGSSYEQYF.

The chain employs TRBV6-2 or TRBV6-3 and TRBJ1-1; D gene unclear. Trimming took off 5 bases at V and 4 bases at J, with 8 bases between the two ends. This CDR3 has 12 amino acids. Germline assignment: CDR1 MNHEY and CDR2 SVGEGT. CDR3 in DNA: TGTGCCAGCAGTCGTAAGGCCACTGAAGCTTTCTTT. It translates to CASSRKATEAFF.